This TCR beta chain comes out of a study of blood T cell repertoires in COVID-19. Whole-study context: There were acute and convalescent COVID-19 samples, and they came from the United States, Italy and Spain. The analysed material was cDNA or gDNA that came from T cells, B-cell-depleted T cells, or PBMCs.

In the authors' workflow: How many nucleated cells were present was estimated from reference gene primer amplification. Sequencing was performed with immunoSEQ multiplex PCR; in TCRdb, only in-frame clones are kept and a portion is missing. V, J and clone size derive from that table, while D and trimming were established from the DNA sequence. In the table there are 62,000 or so clones, 88% of which are singletons. J was trimmed by 6 bases and V by 2 bases; bases with no gene match: 9. This CDR3 spans 16 amino acids. CDR1 MNHEY and CDR2 SVGAGI come from the germline V gene. This clone was seen only once.

The sequence was obtained from a human donor in a cohort sampled during active COVID-19. Sequencing was done on a sample of peripheral blood. This chain uses TRBV6-5 with TRBJ1-2; 10 bases align to TRBD1. CDR3 sequence (DNA): TGTGCCAGCAGTTACAGGTCGGGACAGGGGCTCGATGGCTACACCTTC. This sequence encodes CASSYRSGQGLDGYTF.